This T cell receptor beta chain appears in the sequencing data of a study of blood T cell repertoires in COVID-19. Study details: The samples span acute and convalescent COVID-19 from the United States, Italy and Spain. PBMCs, B-cell-depleted T cells, or T cells provided the cDNA or gDNA that made up the material.

V dropped 0 bases and J dropped 5 bases, with 9 bases sitting between them. The CDR3 is made up of 14 amino acids. Germline CDR1 ENHRY, CDR2 SYGVKD. Source study methods: Counts of nucleated cells, estimated from reference gene primer amplification, were obtained. Measured with immunoSEQ multiplex PCR; TCRdb has only the in-frame clones, and not every one. That table gives V, J and clone size, and the DNA gave D and trimming. Among some 200,000 clones listed, around 86% were seen once. This clone was recorded many times. The specimen was peripheral blood. The TCR originated in a woman between 40 and 50 years old with acute or convalescent COVID-19. This chain connects TRBV10-3 to TRBJ2-3; the D is unclear. CDR3 sequence (DNA): TGTGCCATCAGTGAGTCAGATATCGGAGATACGCAGTATTTT. It specifies CAISESDIGDTQYF.